This T cell receptor beta chain was documented in a study of blood T cell repertoires in COVID-19. Germline V gene sequence: CDR1 SEHNR, CDR2 FQNEAQ (reference sequence). V was pared by 5 bases and J by 1 base, with 4 bases of the junction left unmatched. This CDR3 comprises 15 residues. Original analysis: Reference gene primer amplification gave estimated nucleated cell counts. The table came from immunoSEQ multiplex PCR; TCRdb's copy has only in-frame clones and leaves some out. That table furnishes V, J and clone size, whereas the DNA furnished D and trimming. The data contain 110,000 to 150,000 clones, around 82% of them singletons.

The sequenced sample consisted of peripheral blood. This TCR came from a woman between 50 and 59 years old with acute or convalescent COVID-19. The V gene is TRBV7-9, the J gene TRBJ2-1, with TRBD1 identical over 8 bases. The CDR3 spells CASSLRQGSYNEQFF. CDR3 in DNA: TGTGCCAGCAGCCTCAGACAGGGGTCCTACAATGAGCAGTTCTTC.